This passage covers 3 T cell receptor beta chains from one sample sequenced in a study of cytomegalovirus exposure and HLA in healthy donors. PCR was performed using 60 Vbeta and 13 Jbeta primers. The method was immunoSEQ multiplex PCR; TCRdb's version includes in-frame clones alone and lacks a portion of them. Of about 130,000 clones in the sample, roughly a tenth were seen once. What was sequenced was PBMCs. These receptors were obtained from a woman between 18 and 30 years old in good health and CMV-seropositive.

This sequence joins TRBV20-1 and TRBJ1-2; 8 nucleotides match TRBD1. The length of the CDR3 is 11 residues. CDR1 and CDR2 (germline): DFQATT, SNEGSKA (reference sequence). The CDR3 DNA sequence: TGCAGCGCAGGGGGCACGTATGGCTACACCTTC. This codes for CSAGGTYGYTF.

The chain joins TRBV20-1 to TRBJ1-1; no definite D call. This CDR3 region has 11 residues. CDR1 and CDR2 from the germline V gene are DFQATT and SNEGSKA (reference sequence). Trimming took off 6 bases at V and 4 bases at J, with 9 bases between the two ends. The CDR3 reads CSALRSTEAFF. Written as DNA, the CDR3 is TGCAGTGCACTTCGGAGCACTGAAGCTTTCTTT.

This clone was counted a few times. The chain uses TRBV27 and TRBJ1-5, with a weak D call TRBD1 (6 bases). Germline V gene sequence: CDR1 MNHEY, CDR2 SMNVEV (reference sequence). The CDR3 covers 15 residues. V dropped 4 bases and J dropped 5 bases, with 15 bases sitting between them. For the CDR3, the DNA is TGTGCCAGCAGTTCAACAGGGAAAAGGCATCAGCCCCAGCATTTT. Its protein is CASSSTGKRHQPQHF.